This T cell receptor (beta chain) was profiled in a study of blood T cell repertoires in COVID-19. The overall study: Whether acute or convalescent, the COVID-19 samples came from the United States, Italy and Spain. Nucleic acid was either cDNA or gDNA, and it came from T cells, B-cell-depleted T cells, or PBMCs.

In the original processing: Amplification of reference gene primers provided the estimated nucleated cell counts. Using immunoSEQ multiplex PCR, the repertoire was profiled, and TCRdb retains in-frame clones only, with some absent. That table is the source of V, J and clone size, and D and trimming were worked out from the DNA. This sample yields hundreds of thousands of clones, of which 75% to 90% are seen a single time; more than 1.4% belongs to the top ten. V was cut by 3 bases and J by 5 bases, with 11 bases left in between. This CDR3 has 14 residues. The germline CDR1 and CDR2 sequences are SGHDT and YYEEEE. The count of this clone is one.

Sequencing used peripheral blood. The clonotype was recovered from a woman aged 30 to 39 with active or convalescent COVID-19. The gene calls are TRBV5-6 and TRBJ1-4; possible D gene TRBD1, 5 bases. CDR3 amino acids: CASSSPGSNEKLFF. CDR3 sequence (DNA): TGTGCCAGCAGCTCGCCAGGGTCAAATGAAAAACTGTTTTTT.